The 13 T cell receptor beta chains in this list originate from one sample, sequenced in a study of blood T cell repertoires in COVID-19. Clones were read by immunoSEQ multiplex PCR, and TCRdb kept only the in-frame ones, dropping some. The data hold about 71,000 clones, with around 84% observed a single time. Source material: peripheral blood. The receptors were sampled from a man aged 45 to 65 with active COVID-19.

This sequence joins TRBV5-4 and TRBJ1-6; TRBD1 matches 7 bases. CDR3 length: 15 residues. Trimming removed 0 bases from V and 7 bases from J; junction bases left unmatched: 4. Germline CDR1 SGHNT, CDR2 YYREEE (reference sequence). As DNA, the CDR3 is TGTGCCAGCAGCTTGGCCCCAGGGGGAAATTCACCCCTCCACTTT. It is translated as CASSLAPGGNSPLHF.

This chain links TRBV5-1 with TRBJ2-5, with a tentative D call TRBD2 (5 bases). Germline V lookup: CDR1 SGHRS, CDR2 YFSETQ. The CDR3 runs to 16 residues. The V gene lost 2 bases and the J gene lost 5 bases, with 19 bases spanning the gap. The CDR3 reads CASSFLTGSGGETQYF. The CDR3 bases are TGCGCCAGCAGCTTTTTGACGGGATCGGGTGGGGAGACCCAGTACTTC.

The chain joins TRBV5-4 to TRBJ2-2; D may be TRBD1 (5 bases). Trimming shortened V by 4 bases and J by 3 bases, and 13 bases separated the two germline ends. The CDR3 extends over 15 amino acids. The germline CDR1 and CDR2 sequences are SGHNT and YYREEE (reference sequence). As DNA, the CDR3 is TGTGCCAGCAGCCCGGACAACTTTTACACCGGGGAGCTGTTTTTT. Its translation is CASSPDNFYTGELFF.

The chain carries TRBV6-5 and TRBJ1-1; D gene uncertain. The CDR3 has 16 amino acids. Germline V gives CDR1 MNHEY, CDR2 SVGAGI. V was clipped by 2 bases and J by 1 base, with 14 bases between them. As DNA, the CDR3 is TGTGCCAGCAGTTACGTGAGGCGGGCGGGGAACACTGAAGCTTTCTTT. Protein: CASSYVRRAGNTEAFF.

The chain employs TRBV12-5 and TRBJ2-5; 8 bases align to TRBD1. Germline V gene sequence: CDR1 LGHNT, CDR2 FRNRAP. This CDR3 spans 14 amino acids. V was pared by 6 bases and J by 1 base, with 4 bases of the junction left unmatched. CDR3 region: CASGQGASQETQYF. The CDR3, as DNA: TGTGCTAGTGGCCAGGGGGCTAGCCAAGAGACCCAGTACTTC.

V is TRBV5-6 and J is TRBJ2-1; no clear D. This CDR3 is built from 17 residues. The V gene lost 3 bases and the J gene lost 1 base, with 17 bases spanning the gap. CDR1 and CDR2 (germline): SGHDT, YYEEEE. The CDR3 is CASSSPTSTESYNEQFF. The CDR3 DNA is TGTGCCAGCAGCTCCCCCACGTCGACTGAGTCCTACAATGAGCAGTTCTTC.

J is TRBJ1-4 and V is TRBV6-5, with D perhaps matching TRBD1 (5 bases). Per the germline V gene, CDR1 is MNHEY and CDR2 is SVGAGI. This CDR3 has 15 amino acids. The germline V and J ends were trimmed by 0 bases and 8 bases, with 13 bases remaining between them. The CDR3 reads CASSYSSGVREKLFF. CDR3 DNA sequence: TGTGCCAGCAGTTACTCGTCGGGGGTACGGGAAAAACTGTTTTTT.

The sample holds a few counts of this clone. CDR3 bases: TGTGCCACCAGCAGAGATAGGGGTTCCTGGAAGCAGTACTTC. It yields the protein CATSRDRGSWKQYF. The chain recombines TRBV15 with TRBJ2-7; D possibly corresponds to TRBD1 (5 bases). The germline V gene has CDR1 LNHNV and CDR2 YYDKDF (reference sequence). Trimming left V 0 bases short and J 8 bases short, with 14 bases between. This CDR3 has 14 amino acids.

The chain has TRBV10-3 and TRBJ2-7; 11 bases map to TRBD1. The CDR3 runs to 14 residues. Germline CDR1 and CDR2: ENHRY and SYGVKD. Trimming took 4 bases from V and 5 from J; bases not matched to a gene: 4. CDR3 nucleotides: TGTGCCATCAGTGCCGGGACAGGGGGTGACGAGCAGTACTTC. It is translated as CAISAGTGGDEQYF.

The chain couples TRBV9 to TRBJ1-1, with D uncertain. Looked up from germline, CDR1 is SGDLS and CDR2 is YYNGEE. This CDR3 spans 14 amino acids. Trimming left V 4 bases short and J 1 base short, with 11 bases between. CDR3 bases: TGTGCCAGCAGCCCATTCGGTCCGAACACTGAAGCTTTCTTT. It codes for CASSPFGPNTEAFF. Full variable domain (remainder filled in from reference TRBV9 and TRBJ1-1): DSGVTQTPKHLITATGQRVTLRCSPRSGDLSVYWYQQSLDQGLQFLIQYYNGEERAKGNILERFSAQQFPDLHSELNLSSLELGDSALYFCASSPFGPNTEAFFGQGTRLTVV.

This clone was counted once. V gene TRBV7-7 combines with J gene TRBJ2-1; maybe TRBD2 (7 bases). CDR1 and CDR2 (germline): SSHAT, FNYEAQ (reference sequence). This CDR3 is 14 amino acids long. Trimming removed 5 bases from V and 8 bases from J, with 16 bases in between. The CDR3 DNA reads TGTGCCAGCAGCAACATCGGGGGGCATTATGAGCAGTTCTTC. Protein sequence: CASSNIGGHYEQFF.

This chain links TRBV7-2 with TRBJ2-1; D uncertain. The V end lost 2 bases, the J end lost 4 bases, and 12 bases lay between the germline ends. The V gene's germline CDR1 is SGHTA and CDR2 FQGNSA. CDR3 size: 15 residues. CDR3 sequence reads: CASSLTPGAYNEQFF. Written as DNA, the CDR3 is TGTGCCAGCAGCTTAACCCCAGGTGCTTACAATGAGCAGTTCTTC. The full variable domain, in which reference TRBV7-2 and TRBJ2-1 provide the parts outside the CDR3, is GAGVSQSPSNKVTEKGKDVELRCDPISGHTALYWYRQSLGQGLEFLIYFQGNSAPDKSGLPSDRFSAERTGGSVSTLTIQRTQQEDSAVYLCASSLTPGAYNEQFFGPGTRLTVL.

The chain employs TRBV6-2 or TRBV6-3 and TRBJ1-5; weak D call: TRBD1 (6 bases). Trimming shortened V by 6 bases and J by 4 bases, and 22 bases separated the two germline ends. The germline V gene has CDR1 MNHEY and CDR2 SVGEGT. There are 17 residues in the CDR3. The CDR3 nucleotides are TGTGCCAGCAGCCCTTTGTTGGGAACAGGGTCTAATCAGCCCCAGCATTTT. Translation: CASSPLLGTGSNQPQHF.